Listed below are T cell receptor beta chains from one sample, sequenced in a study of blood T cell repertoires in COVID-19. Profiled with immunoSEQ multiplex PCR; TCRdb holds only in-frame clones, not every one. The sample shows roughly 110,000 clones, 65% to 75% of them seen only once. Sample: peripheral blood. These receptors came from a human donor with acute or convalescent COVID-19. The donor label of this sample is uncertain. Each CDR3 is given with its conserved first and last residue. D genes are given only for firm matches. Some rows have no size entry. The others give once, few or many, or a class for an expanded clone.

NA | TRBJ2-5 | TRBV9 | TRBD1 | TGTGCCAGCAGCCGCGGGACAGGGGACCAAGAGACCCAGTACTTC | CASSRGTGDQETQYF
NA | TRBJ1-4 | TRBV27 | NA | TGTGCCAGCAGTCCGAACCGGGACACTTATAATGAAAAACTGTTTTTT | CASSPNRDTYNEKLFF
NA | TRBJ1-1 | TRBV19 | NA | TGTGCCAGTAGAGCCAAAGTAATCGCTGAAGCTTTCTTT | CASRAKVIAEAFF
NA | TRBJ2-2 | TRBV6-6 | TRBD1 | TGTGCCAGCAGTCCCGGACAGGGGGCCCCCGGGGAGCTGTTTTTT | CASSPGQGAPGELFF
once | TRBJ1-2 | TRBV11-2 | NA | TGTGCCAGCAGCTTAGATCGGAGGGGCGGCGACACCTTC | CASSLDRRGGDTF
NA | TRBJ1-2 | TRBV5-1 | NA | TGCGCCAGCAGCTTGGAAGCTCTTAACTATGGCTACACCTTC | CASSLEALNYGYTF
few | TRBJ2-2 | TRBV11-3 | NA | TGTGCCAGCAGCGGTTTAGGGGCCGTTAACACCGGGGAGCTGTTTTTT | CASSGLGAVNTGELFF
NA | TRBJ2-2 | TRBV4-2 | TRBD2 | TGTGCCAGGTGCGGGGGGAGGGACACCGGGGAGCTGTTTTTT | CARCGGRDTGELFF
NA | TRBJ2-3 | TRBV4-1 | TRBD2 | TGCGCCAGCAGCCAAGAGGGACTAGCGGGGGGGCCGCGAGATACGCAGTATTTT | CASSQEGLAGGPRDTQYF
NA | TRBJ1-1 | TRBV19 | NA | TGTGCCAGTAGTCTTCATAGGAACACTGAAGCTTTCTTT | CASSLHRNTEAFF
NA | TRBJ1-6 | TRBV7-9 | NA | TGTGCCAGCAGCTTAGTTCCCACAATGGATTCACCCCTCCACTTT | CASSLVPTMDSPLHF
NA | TRBJ2-5 | TRBV2 | NA | TGTGCCAGCAGCCTACAGGGTGGAGAGACCCAGTACTTC | CASSLQGGETQYF
NA | TRBJ2-2 | TRBV24-1 | NA | TGTGCCACCAGTGATCCCCCATACACCGGGGAGCTGTTTTTT | CATSDPPYTGELFF
few | TRBJ1-2 | TRBV14 | NA | TGTGCCAGCAGCCACATCAACAGCTATGGCTACACCTTC | CASSHINSYGYTF
NA | TRBJ2-5 | TRBV7-2 | TRBD1 | TGTGCCAGCAGCTTAGTAAGGGGACAGGGGTCAAAAGAGACCCCCTCCCAGTACTTC | CASSLVRGQGSKETPSQYF
few | TRBJ1-3 | TRBV2 | NA | TGTGCCAGTACATATTACTCTGGAAACACCATATATTTT | CASTYYSGNTIYF
NA | TRBJ1-4 | TRBV2 | TRBD1 | TGTGCCAGCAGTGCGACAGGGGGAGAAAAACTGTTTTTT | CASSATGGEKLFF
few | TRBJ1-6 | TRBV9 | NA | TGTGCCAGCAGCGTCAACACAGGGCATAATTCACCCCTCCACTTT | CASSVNTGHNSPLHF
once | TRBJ1-2 | TRBV4-1 | TRBD1 | TGCGCCAGCAGCCAAGGAATTCTCCGAGACAGACAGGGTTATGGCTACACCTTC | CASSQGILRDRQGYGYTF
NA | TRBJ2-1 | TRBV6-5 | TRBD1 | TGTGCCAGCAGGCCCGGACAGGGTAAAAAGCAGTTCTTC | CASRPGQGKKQFF
NA | TRBJ2-1 | TRBV5-5 | NA | TGTGCCAGCAGCTTGGAACAGCCCCGCAGGGAGTTCTTC | CASSLEQPRREFF
few | TRBJ2-5 | TRBV11-2 | TRBD2 | TGTGCCAGCAGCCCAGGGTCTAGCGGGGAGACCCAGTACTTC | CASSPGSSGETQYF
few | TRBJ1-1 | TRBV11-2 | NA | TGTGCCAGCAGTAGACAGCAGCTGAACACTGAAGCTTTCTTT | CASSRQQLNTEAFF
NA | TRBJ1-1 | TRBV29-1 | NA | TGCAGCGCCTCGGTGGTGAACACTGAAGCTTTCTTT | CSASVVNTEAFF
NA | TRBJ1-2 | TRBV6-5 | NA | TGTGCCAGCAGCCGGACAGAAAACTATGGCTACACCTTC | CASSRTENYGYTF
NA | TRBJ1-1 | TRBV29-1 | NA | TGCAGCGTTGAGCGGGGTGGGATCGGGGACACTGAAGCTTTCTTT | CSVERGGIGDTEAFF
NA | TRBJ1-5 | TRBV19 | NA | TGTGCCAGTATTTGGGGAGCTAATAGCAATCAGCCCCAGCATTTT | CASIWGANSNQPQHF